This TCR beta chain was sequenced in a study of T cells after yellow fever vaccination. Study-wide context: Fractions low in cell number were prepared with SMART-Seq v4 Ultra Low Input.

This clonotype was picked up a small number of times. Its antigen is as yet unknown. Study-level results: Post-booster reappearance was seen for most primary-vaccination clones (about 95% CD4, about 88% CD8). CD4 and CD8 compartments shared a small share of clonotypes, likely from convergent recombination.

The V and J ends lost 2 bases and 14 bases respectively, with 17 bases between them. Germline V gives CDR1 MNHNY, CDR2 SVGAGI (reference sequence). The CDR3 totals 13 residues. They built TCR cDNA with 5'RACE template switching, a step that put in a universal primer site and UMIs. One entry per CDR3 protein results from TCRdb running MiXCR on the 5' RACE reads. The table shows fewer than 450,000 distinct CDR3 sequences, with 11% occurring only once. The sequencing here drew on PBMCs, taken on the day of the first yellow fever vaccination. This chain uses TRBV6-6 with TRBJ2-3; D gene unclear. The source is a man aged 18 to 30 who received the YFV17D yellow fever vaccine. The CDR3 sequence is CASSYTQPDPPYF. The CDR3 bases are TGTGCCAGCAGTTACACCCAGCCCGACCCTCCGTATTTT.